This T cell receptor (beta chain) emerged from a study of T cell responses to AZD1222 COVID-19 vaccine. The junction had 7 bases not matched to a gene; V was cut back by 4 bases and J by 3 bases. Germline-derived CDR1 and CDR2 are SGDLS and YYNGEE. The CDR3 extends over 14 amino acids. The assay was immunoSEQ multiplex PCR, and TCRdb's table has in-frame clones only and misses some. The sample carries about 110,000 clones, approximately 90% recorded once. Sequenced here: peripheral blood, sampled on day 0 of AZD1222 vaccination. This sequence joins TRBV9 and TRBJ2-7, with 7 bases that match TRBD1. This TCR was recovered from an adult in good health. The CDR3 region is CASSFKDRNYEQYF. In DNA form, the CDR3 reads TGTGCCAGCAGCTTTAAGGACAGGAACTACGAGCAGTACTTC.